The 17 T cell receptor beta chains below all came from one sample that was sequenced in a study of cytomegalovirus exposure and HLA in healthy donors. Both 60 Vbeta primers and 13 Jbeta primers went into the PCR. Profiling relied on immunoSEQ multiplex PCR, and the TCRdb table lists in-frame clones only, not all of them. The table includes 150,000 to 200,000 clones, 84% detected once. The sequenced sample consisted of PBMCs. The receptors were sampled from a woman in her fifties or sixties in good health and CMV-seropositive.

Comments on this clone: A read error may account for a junction end that differs from germline. J is TRBJ2-3 and V is TRBV5-1; 16 bases map to TRBD2. The CDR3 has 14 amino acids. The germline gives CDR1 SGHRS, CDR2 YFSETQ. CDR3 residues: CASSSGTSGGGRDF. In nucleotides, the CDR3 is TGCGCCAGCAGCTCCGGGACTAGCGGGGGGGGCAGAGATTTT.

V gene TRBV6-1 combines with J gene TRBJ1-1; a weak D match, TRBD1 (5 bases). CDR3 size: 12 residues. V lost 6 bases and J lost 8, with 13 bases in between. The germline CDR1 and CDR2 sequences are MNHNS and SASEGT. The CDR3 protein is CASRRYSGEAFF. CDR3 nucleotide sequence: TGTGCCAGCAGACGGTACTCAGGGGAAGCTTTCTTT.

This clone was detected only a few times. The rearrangement joins TRBV28 to TRBJ2-7, with D uncertain. The CDR3 is 11 amino acids. Trimming took off 6 bases at V and 6 bases at J, with 9 bases between the two ends. CDR1 is MDHEN and CDR2 is SYDVKM in the germline V gene. CDR3 DNA: TGTGCCAGCAGCCCCAGGTTCGAGCAGTACTTC. It translates to CASSPRFEQYF.

The chain employs TRBV30 and TRBJ1-4; maybe TRBD1 (6 bases). V was cut by 2 bases and J by 0 bases, with 10 bases left in between. Germline-derived CDR1 and CDR2 are GTSNPN and SVGIG (reference sequence). There are 15 residues in the CDR3. CDR3 DNA: TGTGCCTGGAGTTTTGGGACAACAACTAATGAAAAACTGTTTTTT. Translating it yields CAWSFGTTTNEKLFF.

This clone was picked up a small number of times. The rearrangement uses TRBV7-9 and TRBJ1-3; D possibly corresponds to TRBD1 (5 bases). Germline loops: CDR1 SEHNR, CDR2 FQNEAQ (reference sequence). The length of the CDR3 is 16 residues. V shed 0 bases and J shed 3 bases, with 12 bases lying between them. In DNA form, the CDR3 reads TGTGCCAGCAGCTTAGCGATGGGGGGACTTGGAAACACCATATATTTT. Translating gives CASSLAMGGLGNTIYF. Together with reference TRBV7-9 and TRBJ1-3, the CDR3 gives the full variable domain: DTGVSQNPRHKITKRGQNVTFRCDPISEHNRLYWYRQTLGQGPEFLTYFQNEAQLEKSRLLSDRFSAERPKGSFSTLEIQRTEQGDSAMYLCASSLAMGGLGNTIYFGEGSWLTVV.

This chain links TRBV19 with TRBJ2-2; 7 bases are a match to TRBD1. Germline V gives CDR1 LNHDA, CDR2 SQIVND (reference sequence). V was clipped by 9 bases and J by 6 bases; unmatched bases: 4. The CDR3 totals 12 residues. CDR3 sequence: CASQQGSGELFF. The CDR3 nucleotides are TGTGCCAGCCAACAGGGGTCCGGGGAGCTGTTTTTT. The full variable domain, in which reference TRBV19 and TRBJ2-2 provide the parts outside the CDR3, is DGGITQSPKYLFRKEGQNVTLSCEQNLNHDAMYWYRQDPGQGLRLIYYSQIVNDFQKGDIAEGYSVSREKKESFPLTVTSAQKNPTAFYLCASQQGSGELFFGEGSRLTVL.

J is TRBJ2-5 and V is TRBV7-3, with a possible D match to TRBD2 (6 bases). This CDR3 contains 14 residues. Deletions cut 5 bases from V and 5 bases from J, with 15 bases between. Germline CDR1 and CDR2: SGHTA and FQGTGA. CDR3 loop: CASSMGTDGETQYF. In nucleotides, the CDR3 is TGTGCCAGCAGCATGGGGACTGACGGTGAGACCCAGTACTTC. The variable domain in full, with the rest retrieved from reference TRBV7-3 and TRBJ2-5, is GAGVSQTPSNKVTEKGKYVELRCDPISGHTALYWYRQSLGQGPEFLIYFQGTGAADDSGLPNDRFFAVRPEGSVSTLKIQRTERGDSAVYLCASSMGTDGETQYFGPGTRLLVL.

The chain links TRBV5-4 to TRBJ2-5; 9 bases agree with TRBD2. The germline gives CDR1 SGHNT, CDR2 YYREEE (reference sequence). The CDR3 is made up of 18 amino acids. Trimming at V came to 0 bases and at J to 4 bases, leaving 13 bases not matched to a gene. CDR3 protein: CASSLGVAGGALGETQYF. The CDR3 DNA reads TGTGCCAGCAGCTTGGGGGTGGCGGGGGGGGCCCTGGGAGAGACCCAGTACTTC.

This sequence joins TRBV6-5 and TRBJ2-5; D remains unclear. V shed 4 bases and J shed 4 bases, with 4 bases lying between them. The CDR3 is made up of 11 amino acids. The germline gives CDR1 MNHEY, CDR2 SVGAGI. For the CDR3, the DNA is TGTGCCAGCAGTTTCGGAGAGACCCAGTACTTC. It is translated as CASSFGETQYF.

CDR3 nucleotide sequence: TGTGCCAGCAGCTCCCGACAGGGGCCCACAGATACGCAGTATTTT. This sequence encodes CASSSRQGPTDTQYF. The chain carries TRBV5-6 and TRBJ2-3; 8 positions agree with TRBD1. Germline V gene lookup returns CDR1 SGHDT and CDR2 YYEEEE. The V gene end was trimmed by 3 bases and the J gene end by 2 bases; junction bases not matched to a gene: 5. The CDR3 length is 15 residues.

The chain carries TRBV5-1 and TRBJ1-2, with 7 bases fitting TRBD1. With 3 bases clipped from V and 8 bases from J, the junction kept 7 bases outside the gene matches. The CDR3 runs 13 residues. Germline CDR1 SGHRS, CDR2 YFSETQ. CDR3 DNA sequence: TGCGCCAGCAGCTACGACAGGGTGGAGGGCTACACCTTC. Encoded protein: CASSYDRVEGYTF.

Remarks on this clone: The sample contains more than one DNA sequence encoding this CDR3. CDR3 DNA: TGTGCCAGCAGCTCCACAGGGGGCTCCTACGAGCAGTACTTC. Translation gives CASSSTGGSYEQYF. The chain carries TRBV7-9 and TRBJ2-7; 8 nucleotides agree with TRBD1. The CDR3 runs to 14 residues. Germline V gene sequence: CDR1 SEHNR, CDR2 FQNEAQ (reference sequence). With 4 bases clipped from V and 0 bases from J, the junction kept 2 bases outside the gene matches.

This chain links TRBV11-2 with TRBJ2-4; D might be TRBD1 (6 bases). Germline-derived CDR1 and CDR2 are SGHAT and FQNNGV. V dropped 1 base and J dropped 8 bases, with 15 bases sitting between them. The CDR3 extends over 15 amino acids. CDR3 in amino acids: CASSLVRGKGDIQYF. Here the CDR3 DNA reads TGTGCCAGCAGCTTAGTCCGGGGAAAGGGGGACATTCAGTACTTC.

The V call is TRBV27, the J call TRBJ1-5, with a weak D call TRBD1 (6 bases). The germline CDR1 and CDR2 sequences are MNHEY and SMNVEV (reference sequence). V was shortened by 5 bases and J by 5 bases, with 13 bases between the two germline ends. There are 14 residues in the CDR3. The CDR3, as DNA: TGTGCCAGCAGTGCACAGGGTTTTGATCAGCCCCAGCATTTT. It encodes CASSAQGFDQPQHF.

The gene calls are TRBV7-2 and TRBJ1-1, with 8 bases aligning to TRBD1. This CDR3 spans 14 amino acids. Trimming at V came to 5 bases and at J to 1 base, leaving 3 bases not matched to a gene. CDR1 is SGHTA, CDR2 FQGNSA, per germline. The CDR3 region is CASSPDRGNTEAFF. The CDR3 nucleotides are TGTGCCAGCAGCCCCGACAGGGGGAACACTGAAGCTTTCTTT.

The V call is TRBV6-6, the J call TRBJ1-5; TRBD1 is a possible D gene (5 bases). This CDR3 is built from 15 residues. Germline V gene lookup returns CDR1 MNHNY and CDR2 SVGAGI (reference sequence). The V and J ends lost 2 bases and 2 bases respectively, with 10 bases between them. CDR3 nucleotide sequence: TGTGCCAGCAGTTACGAGGGAGGGGGCAATCAGCCCCAGCATTTT. It specifies CASSYEGGGNQPQHF.

J is TRBJ1-1 and V is TRBV27; D is perhaps TRBD1 (6 bases). This CDR3 spans 16 amino acids. V lost 6 bases and J 1 base, leaving 18 bases between the germline ends. Germline V lookup: CDR1 MNHEY, CDR2 SMNVEV (reference sequence). CDR3 nucleotide sequence: TGTGCCAGCAGCAGGGGCACGGAGACTAAGAACACTGAAGCTTTCTTT. Translating gives CASSRGTETKNTEAFF.